This T cell receptor (beta chain) was sequenced during a study of blood T cells in healthy people across ages. CDR1 is SGHTA and CDR2 is FQGNSA in the germline V gene. V lost 1 base and J lost 4; bases outside the gene matches: 8. This CDR3 comprises 16 residues. The use of a sample-barcoded 5' primer and a J-beta primer mix characterized a second PCR of about 7 to 12 cycles. One entry per CDR3 protein, called by TCRdb with MiXCR from the 5' RACE reads. The sample contains fewer than 2,000,000 distinct CDR3 sequences, more than 35% of which appear only once. With respect to this clonotype: Its specificity is not known.

Each sample yielded at least 5 micrograms of PBMC total RNA. Study outcomes and limitations: Considered underestimates were the diversity estimates obtained from one million T cells. More naive CD4+ cells and higher diversity marked long-lived donors relative to aged donors. Donor CMV status was unknown, possibly confounding expanded clonotype changes.

Sequencing input: blood. This rearrangement joins TRBV7-2 to TRBJ2-3; TRBD1 matches 7 bases. This TCR came from a human donor in good health. The CDR3 DNA reads as TGTGCCAGCAGCTTAGTCCCGAGACAGGGTCCAGATACGCAGTATTTT. It specifies CASSLVPRQGPDTQYF. The complete variable domain, with remaining parts taken from reference TRBV7-2 and TRBJ2-3, reads GAGVSQSPSNKVTEKGKDVELRCDPISGHTALYWYRQSLGQGLEFLIYFQGNSAPDKSGLPSDRFSAERTGGSVSTLTIQRTQQEDSAVYLCASSLVPRQGPDTQYFGPGTRLTVL.